A selection of T cell receptor beta chains follows, all from one sample in a study of graft-versus-host responses after intestinal transplantation. Their cognate antigens are unknown. TCRdb's table, derived via immunoSEQ multiplex PCR, lists solely in-frame clones and lacks some. The sample holds about 50,000 clones; 65% to 85% are singletons and the top ten take over 0.45%. Specimen: unstimulated CD4+ T cells sorted from spleen or lymph node cells, collected before transplant. The source of these receptors is a human donor who was the organ donor for an intestinal transplant. The CDR3 runs from the conserved cysteine through the conserved F or W. The D gene is left open where the match is weak. The size entry is marked missing in some rows and otherwise reads once, few, many or a size class.

cdr3_length	v_call	d_call	j_call	clone_size	cdr3_nt	cdr3_aa
14	TRBV19	NA	TRBJ2-7	once	TGTGCCAGTAGTCTTCGGACTGTGTCCTACGAGCAGTACTTC	CASSLRTVSYEQYF
15	TRBV19	NA	TRBJ1-1	NA	TGTGCCAGTAGTACCCTCAAGGGAGCGAACACTGAAGCTTTCTTT	CASSTLKGANTEAFF
15	TRBV4-3	NA	TRBJ1-2	NA	TGCGCCAGCAGCCAAGGGATTGGGGCGGTGTATGGCTACACCTTC	CASSQGIGAVYGYTF
15	TRBV10-1	TRBD1	TRBJ2-7	once	TGCGCCAGCAGTCCCACCGGGACAGGGTACTACGAGCAGTACTTC	CASSPTGTGYYEQYF
14	TRBV11-3	NA	TRBJ2-3	NA	TGTGCCAGCAGCTTAGCTGGGAGAACCGATACGCAGTATTTT	CASSLAGRTDTQYF
14	TRBV5-1	NA	TRBJ2-1	NA	TGCGCCAGCACCCTGACAGGCGCTCCTTATGAGCAGTTCTTC	CASTLTGAPYEQFF
15	TRBV5-1	NA	TRBJ1-1	NA	TGCGCCAGCAGCCCAACTGACCTGCAGAACACTGAAGCTTTCTTT	CASSPTDLQNTEAFF
13	TRBV6-5	NA	TRBJ2-5	NA	TGTGCCAGCAGTGGGACATTGCAAGAGACCCAGTACTTC	CASSGTLQETQYF
15	TRBV2	NA	TRBJ1-6	NA	TGTGCCAGCAGGCCCAAGGAGAGCTATAATTCACCCCTCCACTTT	CASRPKESYNSPLHF
15	TRBV19	NA	TRBJ2-1	few	TGTGCCAGTAGTTATCAGGGGAGTGGGTACAATGAGCAGTTCTTC	CASSYQGSGYNEQFF
11	TRBV11-2	NA	TRBJ2-3	NA	TGTGCCAGCAGCTCACGGTGGACGCAGTATTTT	CASSSRWTQYF
12	TRBV6-6	TRBD1	TRBJ1-2	NA	TGTGCCAGCTACAGGGGCAACTATGGCTACACCTTC	CASYRGNYGYTF
13	TRBV19	NA	TRBJ2-2	NA	TGTGCCAGTAGTATAGACAGGGGCGGGGAGCTGTTTTTT	CASSIDRGGELFF
16	TRBV7-2	TRBD2	TRBJ2-2	NA	TGTGCCAGCAGCTTATCCGCGGGGGTATTCACCGGGGAGCTGTTTTTT	CASSLSAGVFTGELFF
15	TRBV6-6	NA	TRBJ2-2	once	TGTGCCAGCAGTCTTGAGGGGCGTCCCACCGGGGAGCTGTTTTTT	CASSLEGRPTGELFF
14	TRBV4-3	NA	TRBJ1-2	NA	TGCGCCAGCAGCCAATCCCAGGGTCTCAGTGGCTACACCTTC	CASSQSQGLSGYTF
16	TRBV9	TRBD1	TRBJ1-1	NA	TGTGCCAGCAGCCCCCGCCCGGACAGGCTTAACACTGAAGCTTTCTTT	CASSPRPDRLNTEAFF
19	TRBV19	NA	TRBJ1-5	NA	TGTGCCAGTAGTATCATCCCAGGGTGGGCAGGAGGAAGCAATCAGCCCCAGCATTTT	CASSIIPGWAGGSNQPQHF
11	TRBV30	NA	TRBJ2-2	NA	TGTGCCTCTAAGCGATCCGGGGAGCTGTTTTTT	CASKRSGELFF
12	TRBV19	NA	TRBJ1-5	NA	TGTGCCAGTAGGGGGGGCAATCAGCCCCAGCATTTT	CASRGGNQPQHF
13	TRBV9	NA	TRBJ2-5	NA	TGTGCCAGCAGCACCGGGACGGAAGAGACCCAGTACTTC	CASSTGTEETQYF
16	TRBV30	TRBD1	TRBJ1-3	NA	TGTGCCTGGAGTTACAGGACAGGGGGCGAAGGAAACACCATATATTTT	CAWSYRTGGEGNTIYF
15	TRBV7-6	TRBD1	TRBJ2-5	NA	TGTGCCAGCAGTCCCCCAGTGGGCAGGGGGGAGACCCAGTACTTC	CASSPPVGRGETQYF
17	TRBV6-4	NA	TRBJ1-2	NA	TGTGCCAGCAGTGGGCAAATCCCACACGGAAAGACCTATGGCTACACCTTC	CASSGQIPHGKTYGYTF
16	TRBV11-1	NA	TRBJ2-1	NA	TGTGCCAGCAGCATCCCAACGGACTATCTCTACAATGAGCAGTTCTTC	CASSIPTDYLYNEQFF
15	TRBV18	NA	TRBJ2-3	NA	TGTGCCAGCTCACCGTCATTATCTAGCACAGATACGCAGTATTTT	CASSPSLSSTDTQYF
19	TRBV7-8	NA	TRBJ2-2	NA	TGTGCCAGCAGCTTACTCCGTAGGGGCCGGGAGAAGTCAACCGGGGAGCTGTTTTTT	CASSLLRRGREKSTGELFF